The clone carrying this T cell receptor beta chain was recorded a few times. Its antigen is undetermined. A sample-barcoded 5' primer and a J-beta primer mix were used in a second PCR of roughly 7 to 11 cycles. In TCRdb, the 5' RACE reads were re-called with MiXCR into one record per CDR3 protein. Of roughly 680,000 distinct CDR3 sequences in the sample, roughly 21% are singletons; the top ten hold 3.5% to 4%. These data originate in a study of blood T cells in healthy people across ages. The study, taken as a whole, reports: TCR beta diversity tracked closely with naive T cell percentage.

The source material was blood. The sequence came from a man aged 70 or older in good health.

The CDR3 DNA sequence: TGTGCCAGCAGCTTAGACAGGGCTATCTCTGGAAACACCATATATTTT. It encodes CASSLDRAISGNTIYF. The genes are TRBV5-5 and TRBJ1-3; TRBD1 agrees at 7 bases. CDR1 is SGHKS, CDR2 YYEKEE, per germline (reference sequence). This CDR3 has 16 residues. Losses at the gene ends were 2 bases for V and 0 bases for J; bases not matched to a gene: 5.